The 7 T cell receptor beta chains reported below all come from one sample, sequenced in a study of T cells in Graves' hyperthyroidism and ophthalmopathy. The source material, RNA transcripts, was used to amplify TCR beta CDR3 regions. A first-round RT-PCR of the TCR CDR3 used the HTBI primer set. TCRdb itself ran the multiplex PCR reads through MiXCR, one entry per CDR3 protein. The sample contains roughly 840,000 distinct CDR3 sequences, around 38% of which appear only once. The sample was blood. These receptors all come from a man aged 18 to 30 with Graves' hyperthyroidism.

This clonotype was seen once. V gene TRBV14 combines with J gene TRBJ2-2, with a weak D call TRBD2 (6 bases). The germline V and J ends were trimmed by 2 bases and 0 bases, with 10 bases remaining between them. Germline CDR1 and CDR2: SGHDN and FVKESK. This CDR3 is built from 16 residues. In DNA, the CDR3 is TGTGCCAGCAGCCAACGGGGAGGTACGAACACCGGGGAGCTGTTTTTT. Encoded protein: CASSQRGGTNTGELFF.

The rearrangement uses TRBV6-1 and TRBJ1-5, with D tentatively TRBD1 (5 bases). The CDR3 sequence is 15 residues long. Germline V lookup: CDR1 MNHNS, CDR2 SASEGT. V lost 5 bases, J lost 7 bases, and 18 bases lay in between. This CDR3 reads CASSPTPGGGQPQHF. The DNA for the CDR3 is TGTGCCAGCAGTCCCACTCCGGGGGGAGGGCAGCCCCAGCATTTT.

This clonotype was detected only a few times. This sequence joins TRBV19 and TRBJ2-7, with D perhaps TRBD1 (5 bases). Trimming stripped 6 bases from V and 4 bases from J, with 13 bases between. Germline V gives CDR1 LNHDA, CDR2 SQIVND (reference sequence). The CDR3 spans 13 residues. The CDR3 DNA is TGTGCCAGTAGCCCCACTACAGGTTACGAGCAGTACTTC. This codes for CASSPTTGYEQYF.

This clonotype showed up many times. V gene TRBV10-3 combines with J gene TRBJ2-7, with D unresolved. CDR3 size: 13 residues. Trimming cost V 3 bases and J 7 bases, with 13 bases left between them. From germline, CDR1 is ENHRY and CDR2 SYGVKD. This chain's CDR3 is CAISETYPWEQYF. CDR3 DNA: TGTGCCATCAGTGAAACCTACCCTTGGGAGCAGTACTTC.

The rearrangement links TRBV6-5 to TRBJ2-7; TRBD2 agrees at 12 bases. Germline lookup yields CDR1 MNHEY and CDR2 SVGAGI. This CDR3 comprises 16 residues. Unmatched junction bases numbered 0, after V lost 0 bases and J lost 0 bases. The CDR3 sequence: CASSYSTSGSSYEQYF. In DNA form, the CDR3 reads TGTGCCAGCAGTTACTCGACTAGCGGGAGCTCCTACGAGCAGTACTTC.

This clonotype was seen only a few times. This chain links TRBV20-1 with TRBJ2-7, with 9 nucleotides matching TRBD1. CDR1 DFQATT and CDR2 SNEGSKA come from the germline V gene (reference sequence). V lost 6 bases and J lost 1; bases outside the gene matches: 10. The CDR3 totals 15 residues. In DNA, the CDR3 is TGCAGTGCGAGACCCGGGACAGGGCCTTCCTACGAGCAGTACTTC. It codes for CSARPGTGPSYEQYF.

This chain connects TRBV4-2 to TRBJ2-6; no clear D gene. Looked up from germline, CDR1 is LGHNA and CDR2 is YNFKEQ. Between the trimmed V and J ends, which lost 1 base and 4 bases, there was a span of 14 bases. This CDR3 spans 17 amino acids. In DNA, the CDR3 is TGTGCCAGCAGCCAAGGTCCCATGACGCACGGGGCCAACGTCCTGACTTTC. Translating gives CASSQGPMTHGANVLTF.